The clone carrying this T cell receptor beta chain was detected ten times or more. Its target is not known. RNA transcripts were the template, and TCR beta CDR3 regions were amplified from them. RT-PCR in the first round used HTBI primers; a second-round multiplex PCR followed. TCRdb passed the multiplex PCR reads through MiXCR, listing each CDR3 protein once. The data contain more than 300,000 distinct CDR3 sequences, over 15% of them singletons. The evidence that diagnosis relied on was clinical symptoms, serum thyroxine, TRAb, thyroid ultrasound and orbital computed tomography. This entry is derived from a study of Graves' ophthalmopathy and Graves' hyperthyroidism. Study in general: Blood was drawn at initial diagnosis, before any treatment. Findings and limits, study-wide: A model built from 13 signatures distinguished ophthalmopathy from stable hyperthyroidism with 87.88% sensitivity and about 80% specificity.

Losses at the gene ends were 4 bases for V and 6 bases for J; bases not matched to a gene: 7. The germline V gene has CDR1 SGHRS and CDR2 YFSETQ. The CDR3 is 13 residues long. The chain has TRBV5-1 and TRBJ2-7; 7 bases match TRBD2. Sequenced material: peripheral blood. The TCR comes from a woman aged 18-35 years with stable Graves' hyperthyroidism. The DNA of the CDR3 is TGCGCCAGCAGCCCCGGGAGGACTGGCGAGCAGTACTTC. Translated: CASSPGRTGEQYF. The entire variable domain, with the rest obtained from reference TRBV5-1 and TRBJ2-7, is as follows: KAGVTQTPRYLIKTRGQQVTLSCSPISGHRSVSWYQQTPGQGLQFLFEYFSETQRNKGNFPGRFSGRQFSNSRSEMNVSTLELGDSALYLCASSPGRTGEQYFGPGTRLTVT.